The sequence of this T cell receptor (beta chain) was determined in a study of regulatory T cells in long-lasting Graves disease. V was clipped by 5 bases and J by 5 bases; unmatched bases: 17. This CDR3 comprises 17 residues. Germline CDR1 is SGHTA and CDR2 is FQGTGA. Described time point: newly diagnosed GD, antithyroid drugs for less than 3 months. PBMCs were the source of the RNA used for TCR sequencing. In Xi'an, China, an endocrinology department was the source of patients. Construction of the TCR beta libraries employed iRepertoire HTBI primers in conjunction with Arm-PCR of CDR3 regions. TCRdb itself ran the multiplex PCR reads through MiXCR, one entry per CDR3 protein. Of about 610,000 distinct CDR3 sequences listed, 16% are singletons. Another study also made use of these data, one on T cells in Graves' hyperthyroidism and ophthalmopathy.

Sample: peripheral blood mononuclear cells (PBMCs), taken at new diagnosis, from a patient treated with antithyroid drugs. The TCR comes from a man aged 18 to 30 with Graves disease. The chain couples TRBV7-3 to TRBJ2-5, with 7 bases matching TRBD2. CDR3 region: CASSPPGGTSMCETQYF. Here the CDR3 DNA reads TGTGCCAGCAGCCCCCCCGGGGGGACTTCGATGTGTGAGACCCAGTACTTC.